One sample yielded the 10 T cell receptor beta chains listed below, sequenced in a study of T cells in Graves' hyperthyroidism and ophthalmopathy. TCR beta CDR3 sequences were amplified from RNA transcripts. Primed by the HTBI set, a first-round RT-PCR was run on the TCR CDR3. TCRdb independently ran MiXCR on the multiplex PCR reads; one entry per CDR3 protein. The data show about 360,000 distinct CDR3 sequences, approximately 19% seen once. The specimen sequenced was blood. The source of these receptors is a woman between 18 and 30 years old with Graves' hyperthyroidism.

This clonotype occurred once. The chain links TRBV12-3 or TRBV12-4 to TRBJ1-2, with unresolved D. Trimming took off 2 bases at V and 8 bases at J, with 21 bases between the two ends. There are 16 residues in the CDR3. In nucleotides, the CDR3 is TGTGCCAGCAGTTTATACCCCCCCGCGGAGGGCGGCGGCTACACCTTC. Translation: CASSLYPPAEGGGYTF.

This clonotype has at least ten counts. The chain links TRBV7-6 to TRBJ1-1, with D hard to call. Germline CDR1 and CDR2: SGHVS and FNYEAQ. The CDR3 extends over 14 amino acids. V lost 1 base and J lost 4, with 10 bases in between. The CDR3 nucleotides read TGTGCCAGCAGCTTAGTGGAGGGCTCCACTGAAGCTTTCTTT. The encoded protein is CASSLVEGSTEAFF.

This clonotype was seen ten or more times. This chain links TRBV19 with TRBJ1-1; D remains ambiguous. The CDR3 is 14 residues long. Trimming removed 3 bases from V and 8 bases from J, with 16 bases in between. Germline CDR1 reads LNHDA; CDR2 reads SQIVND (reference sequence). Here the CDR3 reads CASSIWSGAPEAFF. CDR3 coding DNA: TGTGCCAGTAGTATTTGGAGTGGAGCCCCAGAAGCTTTCTTT.

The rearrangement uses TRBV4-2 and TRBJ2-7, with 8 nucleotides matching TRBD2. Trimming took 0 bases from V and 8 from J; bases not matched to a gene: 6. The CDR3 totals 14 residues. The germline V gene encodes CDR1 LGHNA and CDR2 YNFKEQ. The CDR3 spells CASSQDRGGQQQYF. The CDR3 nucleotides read TGTGCCAGCAGCCAAGATCGCGGGGGGCAACAGCAGTACTTC.

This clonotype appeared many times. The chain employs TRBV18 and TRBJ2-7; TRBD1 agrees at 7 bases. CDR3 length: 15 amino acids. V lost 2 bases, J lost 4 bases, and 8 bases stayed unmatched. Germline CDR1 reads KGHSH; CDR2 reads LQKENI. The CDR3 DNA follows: TGTGCCAGCTCACCATACTATGACAGGGTGTACGAGCAGTACTTC. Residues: CASSPYYDRVYEQYF.

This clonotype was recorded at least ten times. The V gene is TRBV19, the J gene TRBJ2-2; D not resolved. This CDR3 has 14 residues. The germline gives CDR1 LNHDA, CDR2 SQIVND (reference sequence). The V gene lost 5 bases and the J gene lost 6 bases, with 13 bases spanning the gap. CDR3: CASSYMGYAGELFF. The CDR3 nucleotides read TGTGCCAGTAGTTACATGGGATACGCCGGGGAGCTGTTTTTT.

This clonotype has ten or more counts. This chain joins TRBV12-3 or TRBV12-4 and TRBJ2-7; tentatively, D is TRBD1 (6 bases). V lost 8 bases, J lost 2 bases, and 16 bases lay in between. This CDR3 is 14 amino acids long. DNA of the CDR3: TGTGCCAGCGGGGGCGCAGGGTTACCCTACGAGCAGTACTTC. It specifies CASGGAGLPYEQYF.

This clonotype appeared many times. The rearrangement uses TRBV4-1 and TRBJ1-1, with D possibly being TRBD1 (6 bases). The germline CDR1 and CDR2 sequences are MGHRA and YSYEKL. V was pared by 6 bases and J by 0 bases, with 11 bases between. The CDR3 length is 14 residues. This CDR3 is CASRDTGMNTEAFF. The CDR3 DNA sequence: TGCGCCAGCAGGGACACAGGGATGAACACTGAAGCTTTCTTT.

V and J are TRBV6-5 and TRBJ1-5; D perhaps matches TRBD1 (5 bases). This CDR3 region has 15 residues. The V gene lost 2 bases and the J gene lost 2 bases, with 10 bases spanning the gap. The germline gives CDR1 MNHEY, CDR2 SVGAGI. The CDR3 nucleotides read TGTGCCAGCAGTTACCCCCAACAGGGCAATCAGCCCCAGCATTTT. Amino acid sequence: CASSYPQQGNQPQHF.

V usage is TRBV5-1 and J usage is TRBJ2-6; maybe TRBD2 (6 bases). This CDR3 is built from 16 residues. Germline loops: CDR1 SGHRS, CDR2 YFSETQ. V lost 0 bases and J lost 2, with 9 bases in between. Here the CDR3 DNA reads TGCGCCAGCAGCTTGGGAGGGGAGGCTGGGGCCAACGTCCTGACTTTC. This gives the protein CASSLGGEAGANVLTF.